This entry is about one T cell receptor beta chain. Its antigen is not identified. Unmatched junction bases numbered 12, after V lost 3 bases and J lost 4 bases. The CDR3 is 17 amino acids. Germline-derived CDR1 and CDR2 are SQVTM and ANQGSEA. Each cell subset's genomic DNA was divided evenly among several immunoSEQ plates. Using immunoSEQ multiplex PCR, the repertoire was profiled, and TCRdb retains in-frame clones only, with some absent. The sample consists of approximately 980,000 clones, approximately 80% of them appearing once. A CD45RA-negative memory subset and a CD45RA+ naive subset were separated from the CD4+ cells. This entry is derived from a study of shared clonotypes between healthy human individuals. The study's findings and limits: The sharing of roughly 5% of naive CD4 clonotypes was seen across a few donors. Relative to memory subsets, naive subsets generally showed larger estimated richness.

The sequenced material came from memory CD4+ T cells sorted from blood. Subset noted: CD45RA-negative fraction. The chain employs TRBV29-1 and TRBJ2-1; 10 bases match TRBD2. The receptor was derived from a man between 18 and 35 years old in good health. CDR3: CSVEVSGGSRIYNEQFF. CDR3 DNA: TGCAGCGTTGAGGTTAGCGGGGGGAGCCGAATATACAATGAGCAGTTCTTC.